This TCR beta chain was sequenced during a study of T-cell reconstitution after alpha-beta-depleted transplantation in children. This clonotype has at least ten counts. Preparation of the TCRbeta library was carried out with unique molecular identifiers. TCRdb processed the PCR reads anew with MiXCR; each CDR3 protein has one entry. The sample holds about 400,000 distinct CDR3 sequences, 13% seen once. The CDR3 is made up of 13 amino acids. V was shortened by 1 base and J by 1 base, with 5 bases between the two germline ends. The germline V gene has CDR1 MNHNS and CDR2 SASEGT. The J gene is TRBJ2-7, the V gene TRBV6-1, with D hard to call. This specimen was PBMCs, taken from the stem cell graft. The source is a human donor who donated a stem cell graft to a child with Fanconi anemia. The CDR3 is CASSEGRSYEQYV. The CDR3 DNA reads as TGTGCCAGCAGTGAAGGACGGTCCTACGAGCAGTACGTC.